This record covers a single TCR beta chain. The CDR3 has 15 residues. V lost 8 bases and J 7 bases, leaving 24 bases between the germline ends. Looked up from germline, CDR1 is MNHNS and CDR2 is SASEGT. The sample originates from a study of shared clonotypes between healthy human individuals. It was CD45RO-negative cells, positively selected for CCR7, that made up naive CD8 cells, with terminally differentiated effector memory CD45RA+ cells excluded. Measured with immunoSEQ multiplex PCR; TCRdb has only the in-frame clones, and not every one. The sample yields more than 2 million clones, around 95% seen once.

This sequence originates from a man between 18 and 35 years old in good health. Some clones in this sample may be carry-over from other donors' samples. The chain couples TRBV6-1 to TRBJ2-7; D may be TRBD2 (5 bases). Sequencing was carried out using naive CD8+ T cells from PBMCs. For the CDR3, the DNA is TGTGCCAGCGGCACCTACCGGGAAGTCAAACGAGAGCAGTACTTC. Translating gives CASGTYREVKREQYF.